The 26 T cell receptor beta chains in this list originate from one sample, sequenced in a study of identical twins. TCRdb used MiXCR to reprocess the 5' RACE reads, holding one entry per CDR3 protein. The sample lists 520,000 or so distinct CDR3 sequences, 22% seen once, with about 0.91% in the top ten. Separately, the same data were catalogued under a study of T cells expressing NK-cell markers.

The specimen sequenced was CD4+ T cells sorted from blood. The receptors stem from a woman aged 18-29 years in good health.

The chain has TRBV12-3 or TRBV12-4 and TRBJ2-5; D not certain. Trimming took 2 bases from V and 5 from J, leaving 9 bases between them. This CDR3 spans 13 amino acids. The CDR3 nucleotides are TGTGCCAGCAGTTTATGGGTATTGGAGACCCAGTACTTC. Translated: CASSLWVLETQYF.

This chain joins TRBV7-9 and TRBJ1-1; D not certain. The CDR3 covers 15 residues. Germline lookup yields CDR1 SEHNR and CDR2 FQNEAQ (reference sequence). V was shortened by 1 base and J by 1 base, with 10 bases between the two germline ends. CDR3 coding DNA: TGTGCCAGCAGCTTAGGAAGTCAGCGGAACACTGAAGCTTTCTTT. This translates into CASSLGSQRNTEAFF.

CDR3 coding DNA: TGTGCCAGCAGCTGGGGTGGAGGTGGGGCCAACGTCCTGACTTTC. Translated: CASSWGGGGANVLTF. This sequence joins TRBV7-9 and TRBJ2-6; D is perhaps TRBD2 (5 bases). The CDR3 totals 15 residues. In germline, CDR1 is SEHNR, CDR2 FQNEAQ (reference sequence). V lost 4 bases to trimming and J lost 3 bases, with 10 bases between them.

This clonotype was seen a handful of times. The J gene is TRBJ2-1, the V gene TRBV6-2 or TRBV6-3; no definite D call. Germline V gene data show CDR1 as MNHEY and CDR2 as SVGEGT. Deletions cut 6 bases from V and 7 bases from J, with 10 bases between. The CDR3 has 12 amino acids. The CDR3, as DNA: TGTGCCAGCAGAGCCCTATCGAATGAGCAGTTCTTC. Protein: CASRALSNEQFF.

This clonotype was observed a handful of times. The rearrangement joins TRBV6-5 to TRBJ2-5; a weak D match, TRBD2 (6 bases). V lost 2 bases to trimming and J lost 3 bases, with 10 bases between them. Per the germline V gene, CDR1 is MNHEY and CDR2 is SVGAGI. The CDR3 spans 14 residues. The CDR3 protein is CASSYTGGEETQYF. CDR3 bases: TGTGCCAGCAGTTACACAGGAGGGGAAGAGACCCAGTACTTC.

The rearrangement joins TRBV10-2 to TRBJ1-2, with a weak D call TRBD1 (6 bases). V lost 6 bases and J lost 8, with 19 bases in between. This CDR3 spans 14 amino acids. CDR1 is WSHSY and CDR2 is SAAADI in the germline V gene. In DNA, the CDR3 is TGCGCCAGCAGGAGGGACACGACTCCGGGGGGCTACACCTTC. Amino acid sequence: CASRRDTTPGGYTF.

The rearrangement joins TRBV20-1 to TRBJ2-5; D ambiguous. CDR3 length: 18 residues. Germline loops: CDR1 DFQATT, CDR2 SNEGSKA (reference sequence). The V gene lost 5 bases and the J gene lost 4 bases, with 29 bases spanning the gap. CDR3 protein: CSALSRRVLFWVPETQYF. In nucleotides, the CDR3 is TGCAGTGCTTTATCCCGGCGAGTCCTTTTTTGGGTCCCAGAGACCCAGTACTTC.

This clonotype occurred a few times. The chain joins TRBV10-3 to TRBJ2-1, with 12 bases matching TRBD1. Losses at the gene ends were 10 bases for V and 7 bases for J; bases not matched to a gene: 5. From germline, CDR1 is ENHRY and CDR2 SYGVKD. The CDR3 has 13 amino acids. The CDR3 coding sequence is TGTGCCACGGGACAGGGGGCCGGGAATGAGCAGTTCTTC. Translating it yields CATGQGAGNEQFF.

In its sample, this clonotype was seen a few times. The chain links TRBV24-1 to TRBJ2-1; 10 nucleotides line up with TRBD2. Per germline, CDR1 KGHDR and CDR2 SFDVKD. With V trimmed by 3 bases and J by 6 bases, 1 base remained unmatched. The CDR3 consists of 14 residues. CDR3 DNA: TGTGCCACCAGTGATCCTAGCGGGGGCAATGAGCAGTTCTTC. It encodes CATSDPSGGNEQFF.

Only a few counts were recorded for this clonotype. The chain employs TRBV11-2 and TRBJ2-7, with TRBD1 matching over 7 bases. The CDR3 runs 15 residues. Germline V gene sequence: CDR1 SGHAT, CDR2 FQNNGV. V dropped 4 bases and J dropped 2; count of bases not matched to a gene: 8. As DNA, the CDR3 is TGTGCCAGCAGCTCCACAGGGGACAGAGCCTACGAGCAGTACTTC. It specifies CASSSTGDRAYEQYF.

The rearrangement joins TRBV18 to TRBJ1-4; TRBD1 matches at 8 bases. V was pared by 2 bases and J by 4 bases, with 6 bases of the junction left unmatched. From germline, CDR1 is KGHSH and CDR2 LQKENI. This CDR3 is 16 amino acids long. The chain's CDR3 is CASSPVQGVDNEKLFF. The CDR3 DNA reads TGTGCCAGCTCACCAGTACAGGGGGTGGATAATGAAAAACTGTTTTTT.

The gene calls are TRBV12-3 or TRBV12-4 and TRBJ1-5; D is undetermined. The CDR3 consists of 13 residues. V dropped 6 bases and J dropped 7 bases, with 13 bases sitting between them. The CDR3 loop reads CASSRTARQPQHF. The CDR3 DNA follows: TGTGCCAGCAGCCGGACGGCGCGGCAGCCCCAGCATTTT.

The chain combines TRBV7-2 with TRBJ2-6; no clear D gene. V lost 5 bases and J lost 11, with 16 bases in between. Looked up from germline, CDR1 is SGHTA and CDR2 is FQGNSA. The CDR3 runs to 14 residues. The CDR3 DNA reads as TGTGCCAGCAGCCAAATCGTTGGCCCCCACGTCCTGACTTTC. This sequence encodes CASSQIVGPHVLTF.

V and J are TRBV3-1 and TRBJ2-1, with D perhaps matching TRBD1 (6 bases). V was shortened by 6 bases and J by 12 bases, with 12 bases between the two germline ends. The CDR3 length is 11 residues. Per the germline V gene, CDR1 is LGHDT and CDR2 is YNNKEL (reference sequence). The CDR3 DNA reads as TGTGCCAGCAGACAACAGGGAGTGCAGTTCTTC. Amino acids: CASRQQGVQFF.

The chain links TRBV18 to TRBJ1-2, with TRBD1 matching over 10 bases. With 1 base clipped from V and 6 bases from J, the junction kept 2 bases outside the gene matches. The CDR3 totals 14 residues. CDR1 is KGHSH and CDR2 is LQKENI in the germline V gene. In DNA, the CDR3 is TGTGCCAGCTCACCACGGACAGGGGGAGATGGCTACACCTTC. It yields the protein CASSPRTGGDGYTF. Based on the CDR3 plus reference TRBV18 and TRBJ1-2, the full variable domain is NAGVMQNPRHLVRRRGQEARLRCSPMKGHSHVYWYRQLPEEGLKFMVYLQKENIIDESGMPKERFSAEFPKEGPSILRIQQVVRGDSAAYFCASSPRTGGDGYTFGSGTRLTVV.

In this sample, this clonotype turned up a few times. V usage is TRBV20-1 and J usage is TRBJ2-5; D not certain. Germline values: CDR1 DFQATT, CDR2 SNEGSKA (reference sequence). Trimming removed 5 bases at V and 4 bases at J, with 11 bases between. This CDR3 is 12 amino acids long. The CDR3 DNA reads TGCAGTGCTTTGGACCTGGGAGAGACCCAGTACTTC. It codes for CSALDLGETQYF.

The chain carries TRBV20-1 and TRBJ2-7; 7 positions match TRBD2. Germline assignment: CDR1 DFQATT and CDR2 SNEGSKA (reference sequence). With 0 bases clipped from V and 6 bases from J, the junction kept 11 bases outside the gene matches. The CDR3 spans 15 residues. CDR3 loop: CSARDPSGGRGEQYF. The CDR3 DNA sequence: TGCAGTGCTAGAGATCCTAGCGGTGGGAGAGGCGAGCAGTACTTC.

The table lists this clonotype with a few counts. The J gene is TRBJ2-7, the V gene TRBV6-2 or TRBV6-3, with D possibly TRBD2 on 5 matching bases. Germline V lookup: CDR1 MNHEY, CDR2 SVGEGT. The CDR3 runs to 13 residues. V lost 8 bases and J lost 2, with 13 bases in between. The CDR3 DNA sequence: TGTGCCAGCCACGCGGAGGAGCCCTACGAGCAGTACTTC. Translation: CASHAEEPYEQYF.

The chain carries TRBV29-1 and TRBJ2-5, with 11 bases fitting TRBD2. This CDR3 contains 14 residues. V was clipped by 6 bases and J by 5 bases; unmatched bases: 8. The germline gives CDR1 SQVTM, CDR2 ANQGSEA. The CDR3 DNA reads as TGCAGCGTCGGGCTAGCGGGAGGAGGTGAGACCCAGTACTTC. This codes for CSVGLAGGGETQYF.

Many counts were recorded for this clonotype. The chain uses TRBV27 and TRBJ2-7; 8 bases map to TRBD2. The CDR3 is 14 amino acids. CDR1 and CDR2 from the germline V gene are MNHEY and SMNVEV (reference sequence). The trim removed 4 bases at V and 2 bases at J, leaving 4 bases unmatched. Written as DNA, the CDR3 is TGTGCCAGCAGTTCCAGCGGGAGAACCTACGAGCAGTACTTC. Translation gives CASSSSGRTYEQYF.

The V gene is TRBV10-3, the J gene TRBJ2-1, with a tentative D call TRBD2 (6 bases). In germline, CDR1 is ENHRY, CDR2 SYGVKD. Deletions cut 4 bases from V and 8 bases from J, with 15 bases between. This CDR3 spans 14 amino acids. The CDR3 spells CAISASGWGDEQFF. In nucleotides, the CDR3 is TGTGCCATCAGTGCCAGCGGGTGGGGGGATGAGCAGTTCTTC.

The rearrangement uses TRBV18 and TRBJ2-1; tentatively, D is TRBD1 (5 bases). V shed 5 bases and J shed 3 bases, with 11 bases lying between them. Germline CDR1 KGHSH, CDR2 LQKENI. This CDR3 is built from 14 residues. The CDR3 DNA follows: TGTGCCAGCTCAGGGGCCCTACTCTACAATGAGCAGTTCTTC. It encodes CASSGALLYNEQFF.

The V gene is TRBV7-2, the J gene TRBJ1-6, with D uncertain. Between the trimmed V and J ends, which lost 4 bases and 7 bases, there was a span of 5 bases. Germline CDR1 reads SGHTA; CDR2 reads FQGNSA. CDR3 length: 12 residues. CDR3: CASSSRNSPLHF. The DNA of the CDR3 is TGTGCCAGCAGCTCGAGGAATTCACCCCTCCACTTT.

In this sample, this clonotype turned up a few times. V is TRBV12-3 or TRBV12-4 and J is TRBJ1-5, with TRBD1 matching 7 bases. The CDR3 length is 14 residues. Unmatched junction bases numbered 8, after V lost 6 bases and J lost 6 bases. The CDR3 here is CASRPRQGSQPQHF. The CDR3 DNA is TGTGCCAGCAGACCCAGACAGGGCAGTCAGCCCCAGCATTTT.

This clonotype was observed a handful of times. The J gene is TRBJ1-1, the V gene TRBV20-1; D might be TRBD1 (6 bases). Between the trimmed V and J ends, which lost 6 bases and 1 base, there was a span of 12 bases. This CDR3 is built from 13 residues. Per the germline V gene, CDR1 is DFQATT and CDR2 is SNEGSKA (reference sequence). For the CDR3, the DNA is TGCAGTGCAGCCTGGGGGCAGAACACTGAAGCTTTCTTT. Protein sequence: CSAAWGQNTEAFF.

This chain links TRBV25-1 with TRBJ1-6; the match to TRBD1 covers 7 bases. Germline CDR1 reads MGHDK; CDR2 reads SYGVNS. The CDR3 sequence is 13 residues long. With 4 bases clipped from V and 6 bases from J, the junction kept 0 bases outside the gene matches. The CDR3 sequence: CASSGDSNSPLHF. In nucleotides, the CDR3 is TGTGCCAGCAGTGGGGACAGTAATTCACCCCTCCACTTT.